This T cell receptor beta chain was sequenced for a study of PD-1 blockade in classical Hodgkin lymphoma. Study-level findings and limits: Whereas CD4+ TCR diversity had risen significantly by C4D1, CD8+ TCR diversity had not. The causes of the repertoire differences, possibly disease activity or prior therapy, remain undefined. Complete responders started with a diversity level that resembled newly diagnosed patients at baseline. Diminished baseline TCR diversity has been reported in newly diagnosed patients relative to healthy donors.

The assay was immunoSEQ multiplex PCR, and TCRdb's table has in-frame clones only and misses some. The profile covers more than 140,000 clones, with around four fifths appearing a single time and roughly 9.2% taken by the ten largest. Germline V lookup: CDR1 SEHNR, CDR2 FQNEAQ (reference sequence). V was trimmed by 8 bases and J by 1 base, leaving 23 bases between them. This CDR3 region has 17 residues. Each patient experienced a relapse that followed autologous stem cell transplantation, and brentuximab vedotin exposure varied. Remarks on this clone: Its antigen is unidentified.

The clonotype comes from a human donor with classical Hodgkin lymphoma. The V call is TRBV7-9, the J call TRBJ1-1; D gene unclear. The input for sequencing was peripheral blood mononuclear cells (PBMCs), taken before the second cycle of nivolumab. CDR3 amino acids: CASSHPWGREANTEAFF. CDR3 nucleotides: TGTGCCAGCTCCCATCCATGGGGTCGGGAAGCGAACACTGAAGCTTTCTTT.